These T cell receptor beta chains were read from a single sample in a study of T cells expressing NK-cell markers. TCRdb re-called the 5' RACE reads and gives one entry per CDR3 protein, without DNA. This sample contains 500,000 or so distinct CDR3 sequences. The sample comprised blood T cells: a sorted CD56 or NKG2C T cell subset, CD4+ or CD8+ T cells, or bulk PBMC T cells (not recorded which). These receptors all stem from a man aged 18 to 30 in good health. Both conserved end residues are part of each CDR3. Each record gives: V gene, CDR3 length, J gene, CDR3 protein.

TRBV27	15	TRBJ2-5	CASSPIDRTQETQYF
TRBV5-1	17	TRBJ2-1	CASLAGYPPESYNEQFF
TRBV3-1	15	TRBJ2-6	CASSPGATGANVLTF
TRBV5-4	12	TRBJ1-1	CASSLDRGKAFF
TRBV29-1	11	TRBJ2-5	CSGADGGTQYF
TRBV3-1	17	TRBJ2-1	CASSPTGGQGVGNEQFF
TRBV6-1	16	TRBJ1-5	CASSPDSPSYNQPQHF
TRBV29-1	12	TRBJ2-2	CSVHLNVGELFF
TRBV6-2/TRBV6-3	15	TRBJ2-5	CASSYAGQGIETQYF
TRBV5-1	15	TRBJ2-3	CASSTDRLSTDTQYF
TRBV9	13	TRBJ1-1	CASATGEISEAFF
TRBV5-5	16	TRBJ2-7	CASSALGQGSSYEQYF
TRBV4-3	15	TRBJ2-1	CASSQGPGQDNEQFF
TRBV5-1	14	TRBJ2-7	CASSQPDRGGEQYF
TRBV10-3	17	TRBJ2-2	CAIRNALAGLNTGELFF
TRBV6-1	14	TRBJ2-3	CASHGLGGTDTQYF
TRBV4-3	15	TRBJ2-7	CASSQADGITYEQYF
TRBV7-6	16	TRBJ2-1	CASSLQQGLSYNEQFF
TRBV7-9	14	TRBJ1-4	CASSLVVPAEKLFF
TRBV20-1	16	TRBJ2-5	CSARWQGDLYPETQYF
TRBV18	16	TRBJ1-4	CASSRTGGATNEKLFF
TRBV11-2	16	TRBJ2-7	CASRQIAGGGSYEQYF
TRBV4-3	18	TRBJ2-3	CASSQGGSTSVPTDTQYF
TRBV29-1	15	TRBJ1-1	CSVTGRGEMRTEAFF
TRBV5-1	18	TRBJ2-1	CASSRATSGMGRGNEQFF
TRBV18	15	TRBJ1-4	CASSPRGTGNEKLFF
TRBV6-5	16	TRBJ2-5	CASSYSIGSHQETQYF
TRBV20-1	15	TRBJ2-3	CSASEARSLTDTQYF
TRBV2	14	TRBJ2-1	CASSEDGSGRAGFF
TRBV20-1	14	TRBJ2-1	CSAFQGGSYNEQFF
TRBV29-1	16	TRBJ2-5	CSVEPPGQGALGTQYF
TRBV7-7	17	TRBJ2-5	CASSLGVTSAYQETQYF
TRBV5-6	15	TRBJ1-5	CASSPRDRGEQPQHF
TRBV9	14	TRBJ2-1	CASSPGGLADEQFF
TRBV25-1	15	TRBJ2-1	CASSEEETGTHEQFF
TRBV10-2	14	TRBJ2-5	CASSEPGQQETQYF
TRBV7-8	14	TRBJ2-1	CASSLMEVTNEQFF
TRBV5-1	17	TRBJ2-1	CASSGGTGDYSNNEQFF
TRBV2	14	TRBJ1-4	CASPTRQEVEKLFF
TRBV12-3/TRBV12-4	14	TRBJ1-2	CASSLNTDEESYTF
TRBV7-9	11	TRBJ1-1	CASTWQLEAFF
TRBV20-1	15	TRBJ2-7	CSAAGTSGSPYEQYF
TRBV4-2	15	TRBJ2-7	CASSQEQGTVYEQYF
TRBV19	17	TRBJ2-3	CASSFQTSGASTDTQYF
TRBV9	15	TRBJ2-7	CASTPGGGSSYEQYF
TRBV24-1	14	TRBJ1-1	CATSDLDSPRAAFF
TRBV29-1	13	TRBJ1-1	CSVDPVLNTEAFF
TRBV11-1	18	TRBJ2-3	CASSLGQWESLSTDTQYF
TRBV20-1	12	TRBJ2-7	CSALTGSYEQYF
TRBV20-1	14	TRBJ1-1	CSAGVWRPNTEAFF
TRBV4-1	15	TRBJ2-2	CASSPNRLATGELFF
TRBV7-6	18	TRBJ2-5	CASSLGADSGLPQETQYF
TRBV10-3	15	TRBJ2-2	CAISESGPNTGELFF
TRBV29-1	14	TRBJ1-2	CSVAQTGINVGYTF